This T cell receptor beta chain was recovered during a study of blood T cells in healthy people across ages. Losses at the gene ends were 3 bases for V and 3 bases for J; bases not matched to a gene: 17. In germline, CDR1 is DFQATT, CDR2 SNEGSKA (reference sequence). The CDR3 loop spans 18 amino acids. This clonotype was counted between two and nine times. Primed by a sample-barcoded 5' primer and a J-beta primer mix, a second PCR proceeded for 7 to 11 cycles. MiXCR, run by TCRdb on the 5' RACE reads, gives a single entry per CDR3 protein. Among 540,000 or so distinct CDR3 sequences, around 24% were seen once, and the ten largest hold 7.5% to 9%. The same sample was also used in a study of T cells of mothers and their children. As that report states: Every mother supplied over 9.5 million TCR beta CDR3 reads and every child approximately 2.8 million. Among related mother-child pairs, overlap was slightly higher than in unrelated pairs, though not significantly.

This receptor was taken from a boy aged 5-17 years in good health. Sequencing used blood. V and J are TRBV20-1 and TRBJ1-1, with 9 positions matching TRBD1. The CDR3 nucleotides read TGCAGTGCTAGTAGCCCGGGGACAGGGCGTCGTAGGGACACTGAAGCTTTCTTT. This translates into CSASSPGTGRRRDTEAFF.